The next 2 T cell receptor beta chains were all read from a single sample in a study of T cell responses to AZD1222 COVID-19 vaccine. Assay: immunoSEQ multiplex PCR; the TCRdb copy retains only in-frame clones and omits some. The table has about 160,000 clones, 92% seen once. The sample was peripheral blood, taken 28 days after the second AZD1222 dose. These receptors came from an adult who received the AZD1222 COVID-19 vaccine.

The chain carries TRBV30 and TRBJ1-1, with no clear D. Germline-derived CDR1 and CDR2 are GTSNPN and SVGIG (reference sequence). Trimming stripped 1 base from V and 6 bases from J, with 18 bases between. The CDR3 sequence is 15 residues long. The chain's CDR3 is CAWSAPLRRQAEAFF. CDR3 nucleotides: TGTGCCTGGAGTGCCCCCCTGAGACGCCAGGCTGAAGCTTTCTTT. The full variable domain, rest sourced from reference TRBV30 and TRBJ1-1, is SQTIHQWPATLVQPVGSPLSLECTVEGTSNPNLYWYRQAAGRGLQLLFYSVGIGQISSEVPQNLSASRPQDRQFILSSKKLLLSDSGFYLCAWSAPLRRQAEAFFGQGTRLTVV.

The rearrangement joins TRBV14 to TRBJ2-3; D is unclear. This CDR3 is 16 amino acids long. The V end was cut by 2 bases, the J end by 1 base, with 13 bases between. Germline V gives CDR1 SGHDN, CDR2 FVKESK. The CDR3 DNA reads TGTGCCAGCAGCCAAAAAATCGCGGCAGGCACAGATACGCAGTATTTT. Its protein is CASSQKIAAGTDTQYF.